This TCR beta chain derives from a study of CD8 T cells in ankylosing spondylitis (dated by TCRdb to the late 2010s). At the level of the whole study: The study set out to find disease-linked TCR variants by profiling T cell receptor beta repertoires in ankylosing spondylitis patients and healthy donors. The whole study cohort included some 100 healthy donors and some 27 ankylosing spondylitis patients. Samples of peripheral blood were taken, and for ankylosing spondylitis patients, synovial fluid was collected as well. Study-level results and caveats: Significant enrichment of the disease-linked clones was reported in matched synovial fluid samples from ankylosing spondylitis patients. Blood from ankylosing spondylitis patients appeared to be characterized by a TCR beta motif composed of eight highly homologous amino acid variants. The disease-linked clones had a CD8+ phenotype and were found at relatively low frequencies in peripheral blood. Some of the motif variants had been reported before in the synovial fluid and blood of reactive arthritis patients, a finding that suggests common disease-initiation mechanisms.

This clonotype was seen only a few times. There is no known antigen for this receptor. Base quality data are lacking; no much larger clone is found one base away. Trimming at the junction amounts to 3 bases on V and 1 base on J, and the germline ends lie 6 bases apart. The CDR3 numbers 13 residues from cysteine through phenylalanine. The entry retains the CDR3 DNA only, 39 bases that are in frame from base 1. The germline V gene (reference sequence) provides CDR1 LNHNV and CDR2 YYDKDF. These reads were obtained on an Illumina HiSeq 2500. Quantitative 5'-RACE with molecular barcodes was used to prepare TCR beta libraries. In the source study's methods: A new computational method based on a probabilistic model of VDJ rearrangement was used to identify disease-linked TCR variants. TCRdb applied fastp at Q25 and MiXCR to the public reads, then kept only in-frame beta chains. Entries are consolidated by CDR3 protein sequence, retaining the most common genes and DNA. What appears here as the V and J calls and clone size reflects TCRdb's work, not the paper's. Here the sample has about 540,000 distinct CDR3 sequences; about 13% occur a single time. The ten largest clones add up to almost 7% of the sample.

This receptor chain uses TRBV15 and TRBJ1-1; 5 matching bases give a weak D call of TRBD1. This TCR came from a male donor with ankylosing spondylitis. The source material was blood, either unsorted or a sorted T cell fraction (not recorded which). CDR3 sequence: CATSRTENTEAFF. The sequenced DNA: TGTGCCACCAGCAGGACAGAGAACACTGAAGCTTTCTTT.